The next 32 T cell receptor beta chains were all read from a single sample in a study of blood T cell repertoires in COVID-19. Produced via immunoSEQ multiplex PCR; TCRdb's table is partial and in-frame only. This table holds 200,000 to 250,000 clones, around 89% found once. Specimen: PBMCs or T cells enriched from blood (not recorded which). These receptors originate from a man aged 25 to 45 who had been exposed to COVID-19.

The chain joins TRBV4-1 to TRBJ2-5, with TRBD1 matching 9 bases. The CDR3 consists of 15 residues. The V gene's germline CDR1 is MGHRA and CDR2 YSYEKL. V was clipped by 5 bases and J by 5 bases; unmatched bases: 9. The chain's CDR3 is CASSGTQGARETQYF. In nucleotides, the CDR3 is TGCGCCAGCAGCGGAACACAGGGGGCGCGGGAGACCCAGTACTTC.

This chain connects TRBV4-1 to TRBJ1-3, with 8 bases matching TRBD1. Germline V gene data show CDR1 as MGHRA and CDR2 as YSYEKL. Trimming removed 4 bases from V and 4 bases from J; junction bases left unmatched: 6. The CDR3 has 15 residues. CDR3 in amino acids: CASSPWTGRGNTIYF. CDR3 DNA sequence: TGCGCCAGCAGCCCTTGGACAGGGAGGGGAAACACCATATATTTT.

The CDR3 DNA reads as TGTGCCAGCTCACCACAGGGGGTCGGGGAGACCCAGTACTTC. This encodes CASSPQGVGETQYF. J is TRBJ2-5 and V is TRBV18, with D possibly being TRBD1 (6 bases). The CDR3 is 14 amino acids. Trimming took off 1 base at V and 5 bases at J, with 11 bases between the two ends. Germline V CDR1 and CDR2: KGHSH, LQKENI.

The chain links TRBV5-8 to TRBJ2-5; no definite D call. Looked up from germline, CDR1 is SGHTS and CDR2 is YDEGEE. The CDR3 is 13 amino acids. Trimming pared 0 bases from V and 5 bases from J, leaving 8 bases between. The CDR3 coding sequence is TGTGCCAGCAGCTTGGGGCAGATCGAGACCCAGTACTTC. This gives the protein CASSLGQIETQYF.

The V call is TRBV3-1 (or the pseudogene TRBV3-2), the J call TRBJ2-5; a weak D match, TRBD2 (6 bases). The CDR3 is 13 amino acids. Deletions cut 9 bases from V and 4 bases from J, with 15 bases between. Germline V gene data show CDR1 as LGHDT and CDR2 as YNNKEL (reference sequence). The chain's CDR3 is CARHVTRGETQYF. The CDR3 DNA sequence: TGTGCCAGACATGTAACGCGGGGAGAGACCCAGTACTTC.

This chain links TRBV9 with TRBJ1-2, with a tentative D call TRBD1 (5 bases). V dropped 1 base and J dropped 5 bases, with 15 bases sitting between them. The germline V gene encodes CDR1 SGDLS and CDR2 YYNGEE. This CDR3 has 15 amino acids. The chain's CDR3 is CASSVRRDGQYGYTF. Written as DNA, the CDR3 is TGTGCCAGCAGCGTAAGGAGGGACGGGCAATATGGCTACACCTTC. Based on the CDR3 plus reference TRBV9 and TRBJ1-2, the full variable domain is DSGVTQTPKHLITATGQRVTLRCSPRSGDLSVYWYQQSLDQGLQFLIQYYNGEERAKGNILERFSAQQFPDLHSELNLSSLELGDSALYFCASSVRRDGQYGYTFGSGTRLTVV.

In DNA, the CDR3 is TGTGCCAGTACCTCACAGGGAGACCCACAAGAGACCCAGTACTTC. Translation: CASTSQGDPQETQYF. V usage is TRBV19 and J usage is TRBJ2-5; tentative D call: TRBD1 (6 bases). CDR1 is LNHDA and CDR2 is SQIVND in the germline V gene (reference sequence). V lost 7 bases and J lost 2, with 17 bases in between. The CDR3 extends over 15 amino acids.

The chain carries TRBV4-2 and TRBJ2-7, with TRBD2 as a possible D gene (5 bases). CDR1 LGHNA and CDR2 YNFKEQ come from the germline V gene. The CDR3 loop spans 15 amino acids. V was trimmed by 0 bases and J by 0 bases, leaving 9 bases between them. The CDR3 loop reads CASSQDEGSSYEQYF. In DNA, the CDR3 is TGTGCCAGCAGCCAAGACGAGGGTAGCTCCTACGAGCAGTACTTC.

This CDR3 is CASTAGNQETQYF. The CDR3 bases are TGTGCCAGCACTGCGGGCAACCAAGAGACCCAGTACTTC. The rearrangement uses TRBV14 and TRBJ2-5, with a weak D call TRBD2 (5 bases). V dropped 7 bases and J dropped 0 bases, with 9 bases sitting between them. Per germline, CDR1 SGHDN and CDR2 FVKESK. The CDR3 covers 13 residues.

The V call is TRBV19, the J call TRBJ2-6; 8 bases are a match to TRBD1. Germline-derived CDR1 and CDR2 are LNHDA and SQIVND (reference sequence). Unmatched junction bases numbered 18, after V lost 5 bases and J lost 3 bases. CDR3 size: 20 residues. CDR3 residues: CASSVAAGGARAYGANVLTF. For the CDR3, the DNA is TGTGCCAGTAGTGTCGCGGCAGGGGGCGCAAGGGCCTATGGGGCCAACGTCCTGACTTTC.

The rearrangement links TRBV29-1 to TRBJ1-1; possible D gene TRBD1, 5 bases. The CDR3 has 14 amino acids. V was trimmed by 7 bases and J by 0 bases, leaving 15 bases between them. The germline V gene has CDR1 SQVTM and CDR2 ANQGSEA. Here the CDR3 DNA reads TGCAGCGCTCTTCGGACAATCATGAACACTGAAGCTTTCTTT. Translating it yields CSALRTIMNTEAFF.

This rearrangement joins TRBV5-4 to TRBJ2-1; possibly TRBD2 for D (6 bases). CDR3 length equals 16 residues. CDR1 is SGHNT and CDR2 is YYREEE in the germline V gene (reference sequence). Trimming left V 3 bases short and J 8 bases short, with 21 bases between. This CDR3 is CASSSRDSLLWDEQFF. The CDR3 coding sequence is TGTGCCAGCAGCTCAAGGGACTCCCTCCTTTGGGATGAGCAGTTCTTC.

This rearrangement joins TRBV5-6 to TRBJ1-2; D remains ambiguous. Germline CDR1 SGHDT, CDR2 YYEEEE. This CDR3 contains 11 residues. The germline V and J ends were trimmed by 1 base and 8 bases, with 6 bases remaining between them. CDR3: CASSLRGGYTF. The CDR3 DNA reads as TGTGCCAGCAGCTTGAGAGGGGGCTACACCTTC.

The chain recombines TRBV6-2 or TRBV6-3 with TRBJ1-2; no clear D gene. The germline CDR1 and CDR2 sequences are MNHEY and SVGEGT. This CDR3 has 14 amino acids. The V end was cut by 3 bases, the J end by 0 bases, with 8 bases between. CDR3 in DNA: TGTGCCAGCAGTTATACGAGAGCTAACTATGGCTACACCTTC. Protein sequence: CASSYTRANYGYTF.

The J gene is TRBJ2-7, the V gene TRBV19, with TRBD2 identical over 8 bases. Germline V CDR1 and CDR2: LNHDA, SQIVND (reference sequence). The CDR3 runs 14 residues. V dropped 6 bases and J dropped 3; count of bases not matched to a gene: 7. Here the CDR3 DNA reads TGTGCCAGTAGCTGGGGGCTAGCGGGCTACGAGCAGTACTTC. Its translation is CASSWGLAGYEQYF. The full variable domain, its missing parts supplied by reference TRBV19 and TRBJ2-7, is DGGITQSPKYLFRKEGQNVTLSCEQNLNHDAMYWYRQDPGQGLRLIYYSQIVNDFQKGDIAEGYSVSREKKESFPLTVTSAQKNPTAFYLCASSWGLAGYEQYFGPGTRLTVT.

The CDR3 sequence is CASRARALNEQFF. CDR3 DNA: TGTGCCAGCCGGGCCAGGGCCCTTAATGAGCAGTTCTTC. J is TRBJ2-1 and V is TRBV2; a weak D match, TRBD1 (5 bases). The CDR3 is 13 residues long. Trimming shortened V by 8 bases and J by 7 bases, and 15 bases separated the two germline ends. Per germline, CDR1 SNHLY and CDR2 FYNNEI.

The chain uses TRBV27 and TRBJ2-7, with 11 bases identical to TRBD1. The CDR3 length is 15 residues. V lost 6 bases and J lost 1; bases outside the gene matches: 5. Germline CDR1 and CDR2: MNHEY and SMNVEV (reference sequence). The DNA for the CDR3 is TGTGCCAGCAGCCTCGGACAGGGGGCTTCCTACGAGCAGTACTTC. Residues: CASSLGQGASYEQYF.

This chain links TRBV4-1 with TRBJ2-7, with 8 bases that match TRBD1. The length of the CDR3 is 15 residues. J lost 7 bases, V lost 3 bases, and 11 bases had no gene match. The germline gives CDR1 MGHRA, CDR2 YSYEKL. CDR3 nucleotide sequence: TGCGCCAGCAGCCACGAGGATCAGGGGGCGAGGGAGCAGTACTTC. This sequence encodes CASSHEDQGAREQYF.

This chain joins TRBV2 and TRBJ2-1; 10 bases agree with TRBD1. The CDR3 is made up of 13 amino acids. Germline lookup yields CDR1 SNHLY and CDR2 FYNNEI. Trimming cost V 11 bases and J 4 bases; bases outside gene matches: 5. CDR3 sequence reads: CAGRQGAYNEQFF. DNA for the CDR3: TGTGCCGGAAGACAGGGGGCTTACAATGAGCAGTTCTTC.

CDR3 DNA sequence: TGTGCCAGCAGCCAACGGGGAGTAATTGGAAACACCATATATTTT. The encoded protein is CASSQRGVIGNTIYF. This chain links TRBV6-5 with TRBJ1-3; D is unclear. The CDR3 contains 15 residues. Germline CDR1 reads MNHEY; CDR2 reads SVGAGI. V lost 6 bases to trimming and J lost 3 bases, with 15 bases between them.

The rearrangement links TRBV19 to TRBJ2-3; TRBD2 matches 10 bases. Germline assignment: CDR1 LNHDA and CDR2 SQIVND (reference sequence). The V gene end was trimmed by 0 bases and the J gene end by 4 bases; junction bases not matched to a gene: 7. CDR3 size: 17 residues. This CDR3 is CASSIDSSGGGADTQYF. The CDR3 region has the DNA TGTGCCAGTAGTATAGACTCTAGCGGGGGTGGTGCAGATACGCAGTATTTT.

As concerns this clone: Mismatch with germline at one junction end may stem from a read error. The CDR3 DNA reads TGTGCCAGCAGCCTAGCGGGGCCGAGCTCCTACGAGCAGTACTTC. Its protein is CASSLAGPSSYEQYF. This chain joins TRBV7-8 and TRBJ2-7, with 9 positions matching TRBD2. This CDR3 is built from 15 residues. Per the germline V gene, CDR1 is SGHVS and CDR2 is FQNEAQ. Based on the CDR3 plus reference TRBV7-8 and TRBJ2-7, the full variable domain is GAGVSQSPRYKVAKRGQDVALRCDPISGHVSLFWYQQALGQGPEFLTYFQNEAQLDKSGLPSDRFFAERPEGSVSTLKIQRTQQEDSAVYLCASSLAGPSSYEQYFGPGTRLTVT.

The V gene is TRBV5-1, the J gene TRBJ2-5; D perhaps matches TRBD2 (6 bases). The V gene's germline CDR1 is SGHRS and CDR2 YFSETQ. V gave up 4 bases and J gave up 3 bases, with 13 bases separating them. The CDR3 is 14 amino acids. CDR3 bases: TGCGCCAGCAGCCCGGGTGGAGGGGAAGAGACCCAGTACTTC. Protein sequence: CASSPGGGEETQYF.

V and J are TRBV12-5 and TRBJ1-1; D is possibly TRBD1 (6 bases). Deletions cut 6 bases from V and 5 bases from J, with 19 bases between. The CDR3 loop spans 15 amino acids. In germline, CDR1 is LGHNT, CDR2 FRNRAP. DNA of the CDR3: TGTGCTAGTGGCCGCCCCACAGGGTATAGAACTGAAGCTTTCTTT. This sequence encodes CASGRPTGYRTEAFF. Together with reference TRBV12-5 and TRBJ1-1, the CDR3 gives the full variable domain: DARVTQTPRHKVTEMGQEVTMRCQPILGHNTVFWYRQTMMQGLELLAYFRNRAPLDDSGMPKDRFSAEMPDATLATLKIQPSEPRDSAVYFCASGRPTGYRTEAFFGQGTRLTVV.

The J gene is TRBJ2-2, the V gene TRBV9; TRBD1 is a possible D gene (5 bases). The germline V gene encodes CDR1 SGDLS and CDR2 YYNGEE. Trimming cost V 2 bases and J 0 bases, with 8 bases left between them. CDR3 length equals 15 residues. CDR3 residues: CASSVGRANTGELFF. The CDR3 DNA follows: TGTGCCAGCAGCGTCGGCAGGGCGAACACCGGGGAGCTGTTTTTT.

The chain joins TRBV2 to TRBJ2-7, with D tentatively TRBD2 (6 bases). CDR1 is SNHLY and CDR2 is FYNNEI in the germline V gene. There are 14 residues in the CDR3. V lost 10 bases, J lost 3 bases, and 19 bases lay in between. CDR3 nucleotides: TGTGCCATCTCCAGCACGAGGGAGGTCTACGAGCAGTACTTC. Protein: CAISSTREVYEQYF.

The chain carries TRBV27 and TRBJ2-7, with D possibly TRBD1 on 6 matching bases. V was cut by 7 bases and J by 4 bases, with 8 bases left in between. The CDR3 consists of 11 residues. In germline, CDR1 is MNHEY, CDR2 SMNVEV (reference sequence). Here the CDR3 reads CASTDRYEQYF. In nucleotides, the CDR3 is TGTGCCAGCACGGACAGATACGAGCAGTACTTC.

This sequence joins TRBV10-3 and TRBJ1-2, with a possible D match to TRBD1 (6 bases). Germline CDR1 and CDR2: ENHRY and SYGVKD. This CDR3 comprises 15 residues. V was clipped by 8 bases and J by 6 bases, with 22 bases between them. The CDR3 reads CAIWGKTGRYNGYTF. CDR3 DNA sequence: TGTGCCATCTGGGGGAAGACAGGCAGATACAATGGCTACACCTTC.

The J gene is TRBJ1-5, the V gene TRBV4-2, with TRBD1 matching over 8 bases. Looked up from germline, CDR1 is LGHNA and CDR2 is YNFKEQ. The junction had 10 bases not matched to a gene; V was cut back by 0 bases and J by 6 bases. There are 17 residues in the CDR3. The CDR3 nucleotides are TGTGCCAGCAGCCAAGATGGGTCGGAGACAGGGGTTCAGCCCCAGCATTTT. Translated, it gives CASSQDGSETGVQPQHF.

Worth noting for this clone: The junction differs from germline at one of its ends, possibly a read error. The chain links TRBV3-1 (or the pseudogene TRBV3-2) to TRBJ2-1; 9 bases are shared with TRBD2. CDR1 is LGHDT, CDR2 YNNKEL, per germline (reference sequence). The CDR3 contains 13 residues. The CDR3, as DNA: TGTGCCAGCAGCGACATCGGACTAGCGCGGCTTGTCTTC. Amino acids: CASSDIGLARLVF.

This rearrangement joins TRBV5-1 to TRBJ2-7; 7 bases match TRBD2. Looked up from germline, CDR1 is SGHRS and CDR2 is YFSETQ. The V gene end was trimmed by 6 bases and the J gene end by 0 bases; junction bases not matched to a gene: 9. The CDR3 contains 15 residues. DNA of the CDR3: TGCGCCAGCACCCCCCGGGGGGTGACCTCCTACGAGCAGTACTTC. Translation gives CASTPRGVTSYEQYF.

The genes are TRBV4-3 and TRBJ1-5, with no clear D. CDR3 length equals 15 residues. Trimming stripped 1 base from V and 2 bases from J, with 9 bases between. Germline CDR1 LGHNA, CDR2 YSLEER. CDR3 amino acids: CASSQGGQRNQPQHF. The CDR3 DNA reads TGCGCCAGCAGCCAAGGTGGGCAGCGCAATCAGCCCCAGCATTTT.